The rows below give T cell receptor beta chains drawn from one sample of a study of OX40 agonist ivuxolimab in advanced cancers. The repertoire was sequenced with immunoSEQ multiplex PCR; TCRdb's copy has only in-frame clones and lacks some. This table holds over 55,000 clones, around 80% found once. This specimen was CD4+ or CD8+ T cells sorted from blood, taken in a trial of the OX40 agonist ivuxolimab. Source of these receptors: an adult with an advanced solid tumor such as melanoma, head and neck, liver or kidney cancer. The CDR3 runs from the conserved cysteine through the conserved F or W. The D gene is left open where the match is weak. Part of the rows lack a size; the others show once, few, many or a class for expanded clones.

d_gene	j_gene	v_gene	abundance	CDR3aa	CDR3nt
-	TRBJ1-3	TRBV5-4	-	CASSLLQGGGNTIYF	TGTGCCAGCAGCTTGTTACAGGGAGGAGGAAACACCATATATTTT
-	TRBJ2-2	TRBV11-2	-	CASSPRWNTGELFF	TGTGCCAGCAGCCCCCGGTGGAACACCGGGGAGCTGTTTTTT
-	TRBJ2-1	TRBV1	-	CTSDVAGGSRWNEQFF	-
TRBD2	TRBJ2-7	TRBV5-1	-	CASSLIHGGYEQYF	TGCGCCAGCAGCTTAATTCACGGGGGGTACGAGCAGTACTTC
-	TRBJ2-5	TRBV5-1	-	CASSLWAAPQETQYF	TGCGCCAGCAGCTTGTGGGCAGCGCCTCAAGAGACCCAGTACTTC
TRBD1	TRBJ2-7	TRBV11-3	-	CASSISPDRGYEQYF	TGTGCCAGCAGCATATCCCCCGACAGGGGCTACGAGCAGTACTTC
-	TRBJ1-5	TRBV19	-	CASRGGGQPQHF	TGTGCCAGTAGGGGAGGAGGTCAGCCCCAGCATTTT
-	TRBJ2-2	TRBV19	-	CASSLGLDTGELFF	TGTGCCAGTAGTCTCGGTTTGGACACCGGGGAGCTGTTTTTT
-	TRBJ2-6	TRBV7-9	once	CASSLNGRGANVLTF	TGTGCCAGCAGCTTAAACGGGCGGGGGGCCAACGTCCTGACTTTC
TRBD2	TRBJ2-7	TRBV28	-	CASSRGEGEQYF	TGTGCCAGCAGCCGGGGGGAGGGCGAGCAGTACTTC
-	TRBJ2-3	TRBV7-2	-	CASSLQGPDTQYF	TGTGCCAGCAGCTTACAGGGCCCAGATACGCAGTATTTT
-	TRBJ2-1	TRBV11-3	-	CASSPGYGREQFF	TGTGCCAGCAGCCCCGGGTACGGCAGGGAGCAGTTCTTC
-	TRBJ2-5	TRBV29-1	few	CSVEEKTQYF	TGCAGCGTTGAGGAGAAGACCCAGTACTTC
-	TRBJ2-5	TRBV19	-	CASSPGRQETQYF	TGTGCCAGTAGTCCTGGCAGGCAAGAGACCCAGTACTTC
-	TRBJ2-1	TRBV4-1	-	CASSHGAYNEQFF	TGCGCCAGCAGCCACGGGGCCTACAATGAGCAGTTCTTC
-	TRBJ2-3	TRBV19	-	CASSKDSTDTQYF	TGTGCCAGTAGTAAGGACAGCACAGATACGCAGTATTTT
-	TRBJ2-5	TRBV5-4	-	CASSFAAQETQYF	TGTGCCAGCAGCTTTGCCGCACAAGAGACCCAGTACTTC
-	TRBJ1-4	TRBV5-8	-	CASSPDGVTNEKLFF	TGTGCCAGCAGCCCTGACGGAGTGACTAATGAAAAACTGTTTTTT
TRBD2	TRBJ2-5	TRBV6-6	once	CASTLGLAETQYF	TGTGCCAGCACACTTGGACTAGCTGAGACCCAGTACTTC
-	TRBJ2-1	TRBV10-3	-	CATRSAYPNEQFF	TGTGCCACCCGGTCGGCATATCCCAATGAGCAGTTCTTC
-	TRBJ2-5	TRBV19	-	CASSIFGGKETQYF	TGTGCCAGTAGTATCTTCGGTGGGAAGGAGACCCAGTACTTC
-	TRBJ1-5	TRBV6-1	-	CASSELSNSNQPQHF	TGTGCCAGCAGTGAATTGAGCAATAGCAATCAGCCCCAGCATTTT
-	TRBJ2-5	TRBV5-6	-	CASSSLDRETQYF	TGTGCCAGCAGCTCCTTGGATCGGGAGACCCAGTACTTC
TRBD1	TRBJ2-7	TRBV5-1	-	CASSLGGTGVNEQYF	TGCGCCAGCAGCTTGGGCGGGACAGGGGTAAACGAGCAGTACTTC